This is a list of T cell receptor beta chains from one sample in a study of CD8 T cells in ankylosing spondylitis. TCRdb reprocessed the 5' RACE reads via MiXCR and lists one record per CDR3 protein. The sample yields about 540,000 distinct CDR3 sequences, roughly 13% seen once. Sequenced material: blood, either unsorted or a sorted T cell fraction (not recorded which). These receptor sequences come from a male donor with ankylosing spondylitis. Each CDR3 is given with its conserved first and last residue. The order of the fields is V gene, J gene, CDR3 protein.

V gene: TRBV5-1; J gene: TRBJ2-1; CDR3 protein: CASSLQLAGSYNEQFF
V gene: TRBV5-1; J gene: TRBJ1-1; CDR3 protein: CASAIRTFQVMNTEAFF
V gene: TRBV9; J gene: TRBJ1-1; CDR3 protein: CASSVEGSLPEAFF
V gene: TRBV2; J gene: TRBJ2-3; CDR3 protein: CASSERGGDTDTQYF
V gene: TRBV2; J gene: TRBJ2-7; CDR3 protein: CASKGRDGYEQYF
V gene: TRBV18; J gene: TRBJ2-7; CDR3 protein: CASSPPGGTGGLEQYF
V gene: TRBV2; J gene: TRBJ1-6; CDR3 protein: CASDADYNSPLHF
V gene: TRBV3-1; J gene: TRBJ2-3; CDR3 protein: CASSQGLAGGDTQYF
V gene: TRBV3-1; J gene: TRBJ1-6; CDR3 protein: CASSQSPTGNSPLHF
V gene: TRBV12-3/TRBV12-4; J gene: TRBJ2-4; CDR3 protein: CASSQTGGAGNIQYF
V gene: TRBV20-1; J gene: TRBJ2-2; CDR3 protein: CSALGGSLNTGELFF
V gene: TRBV12-3/TRBV12-4; J gene: TRBJ2-1; CDR3 protein: CASSVGTGVIYNEQFF
V gene: TRBV5-1; J gene: TRBJ2-7; CDR3 protein: CASSSRGLGPYEQYF
V gene: TRBV25-1; J gene: TRBJ2-1; CDR3 protein: CASSESGDRALGNEQFF
V gene: TRBV7-2; J gene: TRBJ2-2; CDR3 protein: CASSLVSALNTGELFF
V gene: TRBV7-2; J gene: TRBJ1-2; CDR3 protein: CASSLDTFKFDYTF
V gene: TRBV5-6; J gene: TRBJ1-5; CDR3 protein: CASSLRYGTGYQPQHF
V gene: TRBV6-2/TRBV6-3; J gene: TRBJ2-1; CDR3 protein: CASSYEAGRQFF
V gene: TRBV10-3; J gene: TRBJ1-2; CDR3 protein: CAITRGDNYGYTF
V gene: TRBV5-6; J gene: TRBJ2-2; CDR3 protein: CASSPSSLANTGELFF
V gene: TRBV7-9; J gene: TRBJ1-1; CDR3 protein: CASSLEGETEAFF
V gene: TRBV6-6; J gene: TRBJ1-6; CDR3 protein: CAIRTGLYSPLHF
V gene: TRBV23-1; J gene: TRBJ1-5; CDR3 protein: CASSNYQPQHF
V gene: TRBV12-3/TRBV12-4; J gene: TRBJ2-1; CDR3 protein: CASSLAGQQYNEQFF
V gene: TRBV11-2; J gene: TRBJ1-1; CDR3 protein: CASSFLRQGLAFF
V gene: TRBV20-1; J gene: TRBJ1-3; CDR3 protein: CSARPAPGNTIYF
V gene: TRBV16; J gene: TRBJ2-3; CDR3 protein: CATLRGTTSTDTQYF
V gene: TRBV7-9; J gene: TRBJ2-5; CDR3 protein: CASSPPLKGGGETQYF
V gene: TRBV20-1; J gene: TRBJ1-4; CDR3 protein: CSARNGREEKLFF
V gene: TRBV7-9; J gene: TRBJ2-1; CDR3 protein: CASSSGLAGEMKQFF
V gene: TRBV29-1; J gene: TRBJ1-1; CDR3 protein: CSVVSGINTEAFF
V gene: TRBV5-1; J gene: TRBJ2-3; CDR3 protein: CASTGLLHTDTQYF
V gene: TRBV5-1; J gene: TRBJ2-5; CDR3 protein: CASSSLTGNRETQYF
V gene: TRBV30; J gene: TRBJ2-1; CDR3 protein: CAWTPAPDSYNEQFF
V gene: TRBV29-1; J gene: TRBJ2-2; CDR3 protein: CSAYRTDNTGELFF
V gene: TRBV10-3; J gene: TRBJ2-6; CDR3 protein: CAIMRAGDPGANVLTF
V gene: TRBV3-1; J gene: TRBJ1-1; CDR3 protein: CASSQGVRVNTEAFF
V gene: TRBV5-1; J gene: TRBJ2-1; CDR3 protein: CASSGGLAGVSEQFF
V gene: TRBV6-5; J gene: TRBJ2-1; CDR3 protein: CASSFLGYYNEQFF
V gene: TRBV6-1; J gene: TRBJ2-5; CDR3 protein: CASTRGQGGETQYF
V gene: TRBV20-1; J gene: TRBJ2-5; CDR3 protein: CSAIPTNEAQYF
V gene: TRBV12-3/TRBV12-4; J gene: TRBJ2-3; CDR3 protein: CASSLRPSGTDTQYF
V gene: TRBV29-1; J gene: TRBJ1-1; CDR3 protein: CSAADRNTEAFF
V gene: TRBV20-1; J gene: TRBJ1-1; CDR3 protein: CSARDRQTMNTEAFF
V gene: TRBV6-1; J gene: TRBJ2-5; CDR3 protein: CATSTSGIETQYF
V gene: TRBV3-1; J gene: TRBJ2-1; CDR3 protein: CASSQEGRGEQFF
V gene: TRBV5-1; J gene: TRBJ2-3; CDR3 protein: CASSSVGQGTLTDTQYF
V gene: TRBV3-1; J gene: TRBJ2-6; CDR3 protein: CASSRQGLTGANVLTF
V gene: TRBV7-2; J gene: TRBJ2-1; CDR3 protein: CASSLGSRWEYNEQFF
V gene: TRBV5-1; J gene: TRBJ1-3; CDR3 protein: CASRETGSGNTIYF
V gene: TRBV5-1; J gene: TRBJ2-2; CDR3 protein: CASSLSFRELFF
V gene: TRBV5-1; J gene: TRBJ1-1; CDR3 protein: CASSWGTGGTEAFF
V gene: TRBV20-1; J gene: TRBJ2-1; CDR3 protein: CSARTRSGAEQFF
V gene: TRBV5-1; J gene: TRBJ2-2; CDR3 protein: CASSPGQVVSGELFF
V gene: TRBV12-3/TRBV12-4; J gene: TRBJ2-1; CDR3 protein: CASSPTASGEQFF
V gene: TRBV12-3/TRBV12-4; J gene: TRBJ2-7; CDR3 protein: CASSGLAGFYEQYF
V gene: TRBV27; J gene: TRBJ1-1; CDR3 protein: CASITGTGGTEAFF
V gene: TRBV29-1; J gene: TRBJ2-1; CDR3 protein: CSVRGGVGYNEQFF
V gene: TRBV12-3/TRBV12-4; J gene: TRBJ1-2; CDR3 protein: CASSLWAGGKNYGYTF